Included here is one T cell receptor (beta chain) sequence, with context. Its specificity is unknown. This entry is derived from a study of STAT5B mutations in CD4+ large granular lymphocyte leukemia. This table comes from immunoSEQ multiplex PCR, and its TCRdb copy is limited to in-frame clones, with some not included. The sample records under 35,000 clones, 65% to 70% being singletons. Study observations and caveats: Over 20% of private leukemic clonotypes occurred rarely in other patients' non-leukemic repertoires. 8/27 top patient clones versus 2/35 control clones were TRBV06-family.

With 6 bases removed from V and 4 bases from J, the gap between germline ends came to 13 bases. CDR3 size: 14 residues. In germline, CDR1 is LNHDA, CDR2 SQIVND (reference sequence). The sequenced sample consisted of CD4+ T cells from blood buffy coats. The receptor's source is a human donor in good health. The chain joins TRBV19 to TRBJ1-3; the D gene is possibly TRBD1 (5 bases). CDR3 sequence reads: CASRLGQTGNTIYF. The CDR3 nucleotides read TGTGCCAGTAGGTTAGGACAAACGGGAAACACCATATATTTT.